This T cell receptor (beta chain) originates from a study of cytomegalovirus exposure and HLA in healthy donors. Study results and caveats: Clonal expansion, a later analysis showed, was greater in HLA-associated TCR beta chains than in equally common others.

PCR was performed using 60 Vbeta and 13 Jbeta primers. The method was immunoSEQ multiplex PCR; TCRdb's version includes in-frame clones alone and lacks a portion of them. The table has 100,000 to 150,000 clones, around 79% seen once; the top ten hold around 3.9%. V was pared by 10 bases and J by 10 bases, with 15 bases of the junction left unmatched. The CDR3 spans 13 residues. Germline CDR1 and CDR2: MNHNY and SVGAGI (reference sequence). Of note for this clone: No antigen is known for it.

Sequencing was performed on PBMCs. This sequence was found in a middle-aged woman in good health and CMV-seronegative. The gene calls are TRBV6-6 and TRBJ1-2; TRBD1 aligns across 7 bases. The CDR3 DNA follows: TGTGCCACCTCCCGGGACAGCGACCCCCTCTACACCTTC. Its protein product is CATSRDSDPLYTF.